One and the same sample provided the 20 T cell receptor beta chains below, sequenced in a study of spatial heterogeneity in lung cancer (dated by TCRdb to between 2018 and 2020). The meaning of the sample's time point label: sample taken at primary tumor resection. For TCR sequencing, whole RNA was extracted from tumor and nontumor lung tissue, or from cryopreserved PBMC samples, and no cell sorting was done. Receptors were amplified or captured by 5' RACE. Instrument used: NextSeq 500. TCRdb cleaned the public reads at Q25 with fastp, built clones with MiXCR and kept in-frame beta chains. Rows with one shared CDR3 protein collapse into an entry with the most common genes and DNA. Here the sample has some 100,000 distinct CDR3 sequences; roughly 9.5% occur a single time. Of the sample, 6.9% falls within the top ten clones. Sample: PBMCs, taken at surgery. The source of these receptors is a male donor with early-stage non-small cell lung cancer.

This clonotype was counted at least ten times. The chain couples TRBV20-1 to TRBJ1-1, with D tentatively TRBD1 (5 bases). Trimming stripped 1 base from V and 7 bases from J, with 10 bases between. Germline V gene data show CDR1 as DFQATT and CDR2 as SNEGSKA (reference sequence). The CDR3 totals 12 residues. CDR3 DNA: TGCAGTGCTAGAGGGACAAACCTTGAAGCTTTCTTT. It yields the protein CSARGTNLEAFF.

The J gene is TRBJ1-2, the V gene TRBV6-5, with TRBD1 identical over 8 bases. The J segment lost 7 bases and the V segment lost 3 bases, leaving 1 base of the junction unmatched. The germline V gene has CDR1 MNHEY and CDR2 SVGAGI. CDR3 length: 12 amino acids. The DNA for the CDR3 is TGTGCCAGCAGTTATCAGGGGGCTGGCTACACCTTC. Translating gives CASSYQGAGYTF.

CDR3 sequence: CASSLTSGPSNSPLHF. CDR3 nucleotides: TGTGCCAGCAGTTTAACCTCAGGGCCCTCCAATTCACCCCTCCACTTT. The chain is built from TRBV7-2 and TRBJ1-6, with D perhaps TRBD1 (5 bases). Trimming stripped 6 bases from V and 7 bases from J, with 19 bases between. In germline, CDR1 is SGHTA, CDR2 FQGNSA. This CDR3 has 16 amino acids. The complete variable domain, with remaining parts taken from reference TRBV7-2 and TRBJ1-6, reads GAGVSQSPSNKVTEKGKDVELRCDPISGHTALYWYRQSLGQGLEFLIYFQGNSAPDKSGLPSDRFSAERTGGSVSTLTIQRTQQEDSAVYLCASSLTSGPSNSPLHFGNGTRLTVT.

The sample holds many counts of this clonotype. The chain couples TRBV6-6 to TRBJ2-4, with TRBD2 matching over 11 bases. With 4 bases clipped from V and 5 bases from J, the junction kept 10 bases outside the gene matches. In germline, CDR1 is MNHNY, CDR2 SVGAGI (reference sequence). This CDR3 region has 17 residues. CDR3 nucleotides: TGTGCCAGCAGTTGGCTAGCGGGGGGCGTCGCGGAAAACATTCAGTACTTC. This translates into CASSWLAGGVAENIQYF.

This clonotype showed up just a few times. At one end, the junction sequence differs from germline, possibly due to a read error. This rearrangement joins TRBV19 to TRBJ1-5; no clear D gene. The CDR3 contains 14 residues. Germline CDR1 reads LNHDA; CDR2 reads SQIVND (reference sequence). CDR3 amino acids: CASSIDYSNQPQHF. The CDR3 DNA sequence: TGTGCCAGTAGCATAGATTATAGCAATCAGCCCCAGCATTTT.

There are a few counts of this clonotype. The chain combines TRBV29-1 with TRBJ2-1; no clear D. The V end was cut by 7 bases, the J end by 0 bases, with 7 bases between. Per germline, CDR1 SQVTM and CDR2 ANQGSEA. The CDR3 spans 12 residues. The CDR3 DNA follows: TGCAGCGGTGGAAGCTCCTACAATGAGCAGTTCTTC. It specifies CSGGSSYNEQFF.

This clonotype was seen many times. The chain carries TRBV19 and TRBJ2-7, with 11 bases aligning to TRBD2. With 4 bases clipped from V and 1 base from J, the junction kept 6 bases outside the gene matches. The CDR3 sequence is 16 residues long. Germline CDR1 reads LNHDA; CDR2 reads SQIVND (reference sequence). The DNA of the CDR3 is TGTGCCAGTAGTAAAAGAGGGACTAGCGGTTCCTACGAGCAGTACTTC. Residues: CASSKRGTSGSYEQYF.

The V gene is TRBV4-2, the J gene TRBJ2-5; 7 bases are shared with TRBD2. CDR3 length: 17 amino acids. Germline CDR1 LGHNA, CDR2 YNFKEQ. The V gene end was trimmed by 1 base and the J gene end by 0 bases; junction bases not matched to a gene: 8. This CDR3 is CASSQAQLADNQETQYF. The CDR3 DNA sequence: TGTGCCAGCAGCCAAGCTCAGCTAGCGGACAACCAAGAGACCCAGTACTTC.

This clonotype was counted at least ten times. This chain links TRBV9 with TRBJ2-1; D possibly corresponds to TRBD2 (6 bases). The CDR3 contains 16 residues. Germline V gene lookup returns CDR1 SGDLS and CDR2 YYNGEE. V lost 3 bases, J lost 6 bases, and 19 bases lay in between. For the CDR3, the DNA is TGTGCCAGCAGCGCATACGGGACTGCATCGGGCAATGAGCAGTTCTTC. It codes for CASSAYGTASGNEQFF.

The chain is built from TRBV6-2 or TRBV6-3 and TRBJ1-1; 8 bases match TRBD1. Germline CDR1 and CDR2: MNHEY and SVGEGT. The CDR3 runs to 14 residues. The V and J ends lost 10 bases and 5 bases, in that order; junction bases with no gene match: 12. The CDR3 loop reads CATGRTGRMTEAFF. Here the CDR3 DNA reads TGTGCCACCGGGCGGACAGGGAGGATGACTGAAGCTTTCTTT.

In its sample, this clonotype was seen a few times. The V call is TRBV2, the J call TRBJ2-5, with 15 bases that match TRBD2. From germline, CDR1 is SNHLY and CDR2 FYNNEI. V was pared by 8 bases and J by 6 bases, with 4 bases of the junction left unmatched. This CDR3 is 14 amino acids long. The CDR3 here is CASSGLAGGQTQYF. In DNA, the CDR3 is TGTGCCAGCTCGGGACTAGCGGGAGGACAGACCCAGTACTTC. Full variable domain (outside the CDR3, taken from reference TRBV2 and TRBJ2-5): EPEVTQTPSHQVTQMGQEVILRCVPISNHLYFYWYRQILGQKVEFLVSFYNNEISEKSEIFDDQFSVERPDGSNFTLKIRSTKLEDSAMYFCASSGLAGGQTQYFGPGTRLLVL.

This clonotype has ten or more counts. The chain uses TRBV29-1 and TRBJ2-7; no clear D. This CDR3 region has 11 residues. V was shortened by 4 bases and J by 0 bases, with 4 bases between the two germline ends. Germline CDR1 and CDR2: SQVTM and ANQGSEA. The CDR3 sequence is CSVVVSYEQYF. CDR3 in DNA: TGCAGCGTTGTTGTCTCCTACGAGCAGTACTTC.

This clonotype occurred a few times. The chain has TRBV7-3 and TRBJ1-1, with unresolved D. Germline assignment: CDR1 SGHTA and CDR2 FQGTGA. This CDR3 is 13 amino acids long. With 3 bases removed from V and 1 base from J, the gap between germline ends came to 6 bases. The CDR3 DNA is TGTGCCAGCAGCTTCGATCAGAACACTGAAGCTTTCTTT. This sequence encodes CASSFDQNTEAFF.

This clonotype was observed a handful of times. The J gene is TRBJ2-5, the V gene TRBV10-1; D might be TRBD2 (7 bases). CDR1 and CDR2 (germline): WNHNN, SYGVQD (reference sequence). The CDR3 is 14 residues long. Trimming took off 3 bases at V and 3 bases at J, with 11 bases between the two ends. The CDR3 here is CASSEGGGEETQYF. DNA of the CDR3: TGCGCCAGCAGTGAAGGGGGGGGCGAAGAGACCCAGTACTTC.

There are many counts of this clonotype. This chain links TRBV29-1 with TRBJ2-7; TRBD2 matches 7 bases. Germline CDR1 and CDR2: SQVTM and ANQGSEA. The CDR3 extends over 13 amino acids. The V segment lost 6 bases and the J segment 9 bases; nucleotides outside the gene matches: 14. The CDR3 loop reads CSVAPNFREGQYF. As DNA, the CDR3 is TGCAGCGTCGCTCCTAACTTCAGGGAGGGGCAGTACTTC.

The chain is built from TRBV7-2 and TRBJ2-5; no clear D. The CDR3 runs to 13 residues. Deletions cut 3 bases from V and 4 bases from J, with 9 bases between. Germline CDR1 is SGHTA and CDR2 is FQGNSA. CDR3 protein: CASSLDVRETQYF. The CDR3, as DNA: TGTGCCAGCAGCTTGGACGTAAGAGAGACCCAGTACTTC.

This clonotype has just a few counts. This chain connects TRBV5-1 to TRBJ1-2, with 9 positions matching TRBD1. CDR3 length equals 13 residues. The V and J ends lost 4 bases and 6 bases, in that order; junction bases with no gene match: 4. CDR1 and CDR2 from the germline V gene are SGHRS and YFSETQ. In DNA, the CDR3 is TGCGCCAGCAGCATAAGACAGGGGGATGGCTACACCTTC. This sequence encodes CASSIRQGDGYTF.

The J gene is TRBJ2-7, the V gene TRBV20-1; D gene ambiguous. The CDR3 length is 11 residues. Trimming left V 4 bases short and J 1 base short, with 5 bases between. The germline CDR1 and CDR2 sequences are DFQATT and SNEGSKA (reference sequence). CDR3 amino acids: CSAITSYEQYF. In nucleotides, the CDR3 is TGCAGTGCTATTACGTCCTACGAGCAGTACTTC.

This clonotype was picked up a small number of times. This chain links TRBV5-1 with TRBJ2-2; no clear D gene. The CDR3 consists of 17 residues. The germline V gene encodes CDR1 SGHRS and CDR2 YFSETQ. V lost 2 bases, J lost 0 bases, and 14 bases lay in between. CDR3 residues: CASSFVEGPANTGELFF. CDR3 DNA: TGCGCCAGCAGCTTCGTGGAAGGGCCAGCGAACACCGGGGAGCTGTTTTTT.

In this sample, this clonotype turned up many times. The chain's CDR3 is CASSGTTDTQYF. The CDR3 DNA sequence: TGCGCCAGCAGCGGGACCACAGATACGCAGTATTTT. This chain uses TRBV5-1 with TRBJ2-3, with D perhaps TRBD1 or TRBD2 (5 bases each). The germline gives CDR1 SGHRS, CDR2 YFSETQ. This CDR3 spans 12 amino acids. Trimming removed 4 bases at V and 2 bases at J, with 5 bases between.